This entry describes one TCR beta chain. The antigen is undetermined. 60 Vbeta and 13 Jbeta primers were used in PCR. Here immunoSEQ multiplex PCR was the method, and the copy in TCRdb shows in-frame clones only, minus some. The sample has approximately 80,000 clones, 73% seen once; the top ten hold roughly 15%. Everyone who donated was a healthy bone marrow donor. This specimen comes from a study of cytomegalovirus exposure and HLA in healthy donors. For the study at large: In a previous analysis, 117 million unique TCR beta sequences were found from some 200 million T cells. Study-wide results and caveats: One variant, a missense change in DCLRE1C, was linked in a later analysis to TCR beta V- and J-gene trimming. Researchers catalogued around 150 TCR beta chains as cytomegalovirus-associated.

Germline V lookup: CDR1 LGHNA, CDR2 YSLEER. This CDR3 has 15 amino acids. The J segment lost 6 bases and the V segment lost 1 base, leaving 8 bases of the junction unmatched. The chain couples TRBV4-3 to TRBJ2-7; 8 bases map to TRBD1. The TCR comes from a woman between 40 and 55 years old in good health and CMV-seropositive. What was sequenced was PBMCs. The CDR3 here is CASSQGKWTGREQYF. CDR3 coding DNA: TGCGCCAGCAGCCAAGGGAAATGGACAGGGCGCGAGCAGTACTTC.